Below, 11 T cell receptor beta chains from the same sample are listed, as sequenced in a study of radiation and T cells in renal cell carcinoma. Time point specified: baseline pretreatment blood. Stated treatment: 15 Gy SBRT to primary tumor, nephrectomy 4 weeks later. Assay: immunoSEQ multiplex PCR; the TCRdb copy retains only in-frame clones and omits some. The table lists approximately 140,000 clones, 70% to 90% of them singletons. The starting material was blood, obtained from a patient whose treatment included radiotherapy and nephrectomy. These receptor sequences come from a woman in her forties or fifties with renal cell carcinoma.

The rearrangement joins TRBV6-5 to TRBJ2-3; 7 bases are shared with TRBD2. CDR3 length: 16 residues. The germline CDR1 and CDR2 sequences are MNHEY and SVGAGI. V lost 1 base to trimming and J lost 4 bases; unmatched junction nucleotides: 8. The CDR3 region has the DNA TGTGCCAGCAGTTACTTCGCGGGAGAACGGGCAGATACGCAGTATTTT. This sequence encodes CASSYFAGERADTQYF.

This chain uses TRBV12-2 with TRBJ2-7; the table gives TRBD1 as D, unverified against the DNA. TRBV12-2 constitutes a pseudogene. The CDR3 is 17 amino acids. The CDR3 sequence is CASRQAGTADPSYEQYF. The CDR3 region has the DNA TGTGCAAGTCGCCAAGCCGGGACAGCGGACCCCTCCTACGAGCAGTACTTC.

The chain has TRBV7-2 and TRBJ2-7; tentative D call: TRBD2 (5 bases). Germline values: CDR1 SGHTA, CDR2 FQGNSA. Trimming removed 5 bases from V and 5 bases from J, with 13 bases in between. The CDR3 is made up of 13 amino acids. CDR3 sequence reads: CASSEGSGHEQYF. The CDR3 region has the DNA TGTGCCAGCAGCGAGGGCTCCGGACACGAGCAGTACTTC.

The chain combines TRBV6-5 with TRBJ1-6; D not certain. V dropped 6 bases and J dropped 8 bases, with 11 bases sitting between them. The CDR3 has 13 amino acids. From germline, CDR1 is MNHEY and CDR2 SVGAGI. CDR3 DNA: TGTGCCAGCAGCCCTAGTTCGGATTCACCCCTCCACTTT. Its translation: CASSPSSDSPLHF.

A few counts support this clone. The chain carries TRBV4-1 and TRBJ1-6, with TRBD1 as a possible D gene (5 bases). Per the germline V gene, CDR1 is MGHRA and CDR2 is YSYEKL. The CDR3 covers 17 residues. Trimming stripped 8 bases from V and 3 bases from J, with 20 bases between. Here the CDR3 DNA reads TGCGCCAGCCGGTGGTTGGGGCCCCCGATCTATAATTCACCCCTCCACTTT. Amino acids: CASRWLGPPIYNSPLHF.

The chain has TRBV7-2 and TRBJ2-3, with 8 bases lining up with TRBD1. Germline V gives CDR1 SGHTA, CDR2 FQGNSA. V lost 5 bases and J lost 1; bases outside the gene matches: 5. This CDR3 is 15 amino acids long. CDR3 in amino acids: CASSQQGGGTDTQYF. In DNA, the CDR3 is TGTGCCAGCAGCCAACAGGGGGGTGGCACAGATACGCAGTATTTT.

This clone was seen a handful of times. This sequence joins TRBV5-4 and TRBJ2-3; TRBD2 aligns across 13 bases. V trimming: 4 bases; J trimming: 3 bases; junction bases outside the gene matches: 5. The CDR3 is 16 residues long. Germline lookup yields CDR1 SGHNT and CDR2 YYREEE (reference sequence). The CDR3 nucleotides are TGTGCCAGCAGCGCGGGACTAGCGGGGCAAACAGATACGCAGTATTTT. Its protein is CASSAGLAGQTDTQYF.

V gene TRBV27 combines with J gene TRBJ2-7; D possibly corresponds to TRBD2 (5 bases). Germline V gene sequence: CDR1 MNHEY, CDR2 SMNVEV (reference sequence). This CDR3 has 11 amino acids. Deletions cut 11 bases from V and 2 bases from J, with 10 bases between. The CDR3 DNA reads as TGTGCCGGGGTGCGGGCCTACGAGCAGTACTTC. Translated: CAGVRAYEQYF.

This chain joins TRBV9 and TRBJ2-2; a possible D gene is TRBD1 (6 bases). Trimming left V 3 bases short and J 7 bases short, with 13 bases between. Germline V gene lookup returns CDR1 SGDLS and CDR2 YYNGEE. The CDR3 extends over 14 amino acids. The CDR3 region is CASSGYRANGELFF. Here the CDR3 DNA reads TGTGCCAGCAGCGGTTACAGGGCGAACGGGGAGCTGTTTTTT.

This chain links TRBV6-1 with TRBJ2-1; D may be TRBD2 (6 bases). Per germline, CDR1 MNHNS and CDR2 SASEGT. Between the trimmed V and J ends, which lost 6 bases and 5 bases, there was a span of 14 bases. This CDR3 comprises 14 residues. The CDR3 bases are TGTGCCAGCAGAGGACCGGGGGTTCACAATGAGCAGTTCTTC. It yields the protein CASRGPGVHNEQFF.

V usage is TRBV10-1 and J usage is TRBJ2-1; 9 bases line up with TRBD1. CDR3 length: 15 residues. Germline-derived CDR1 and CDR2 are WNHNN and SYGVQD (reference sequence). V lost 1 base to trimming and J lost 6 bases; unmatched junction nucleotides: 4. This CDR3 reads CASSEWGTGPNEQFF. CDR3 nucleotide sequence: TGCGCCAGCAGTGAGTGGGGGACAGGGCCCAATGAGCAGTTCTTC.